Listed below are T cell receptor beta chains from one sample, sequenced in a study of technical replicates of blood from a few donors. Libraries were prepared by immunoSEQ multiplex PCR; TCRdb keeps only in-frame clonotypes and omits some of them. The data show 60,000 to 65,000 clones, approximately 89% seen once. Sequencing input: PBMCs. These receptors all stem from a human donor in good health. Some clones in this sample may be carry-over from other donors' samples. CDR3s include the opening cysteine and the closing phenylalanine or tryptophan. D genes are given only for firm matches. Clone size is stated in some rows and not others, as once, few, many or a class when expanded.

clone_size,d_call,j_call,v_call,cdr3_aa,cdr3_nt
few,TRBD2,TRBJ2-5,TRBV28,CASFKRWGLEEEETQYF,TGTGCCAGCTTCAAAAGGTGGGGACTAGAGGAGGAAGAGACCCAGTACTTC
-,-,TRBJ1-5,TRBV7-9,CASSAWDTPSNQPQHF,TGTGCCAGCAGCGCATGGGACACCCCTAGCAATCAGCCCCAGCATTTT
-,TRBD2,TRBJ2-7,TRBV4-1,CASSLKRDQADEQYF,TGCGCCAGCAGCCTCAAGCGGGACCAAGCCGACGAGCAGTACTTC
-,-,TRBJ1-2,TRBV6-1,CASEASSGGYTF,TGTGCCAGCGAAGCCTCTTCTGGTGGCTACACCTTC
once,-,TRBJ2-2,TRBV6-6,CASSYTGFGELFF,TGTGCCAGCAGTTACACAGGATTCGGGGAGCTGTTTTTT
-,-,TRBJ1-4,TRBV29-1,CSVEFSDEKLFF,TGCAGCGTTGAGTTCTCCGATGAAAAACTGTTTTTT
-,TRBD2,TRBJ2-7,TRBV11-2,CASIPQASGGAGEQYF,TGTGCCAGCATCCCACAGGCTAGCGGGGGGGCAGGCGAGCAGTACTTC
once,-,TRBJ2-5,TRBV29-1,CSVPQGSETQYF,TGCAGCGTCCCACAGGGAAGCGAGACCCAGTACTTC
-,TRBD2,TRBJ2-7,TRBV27,CASSLSGLAYEQYF,TGTGCCAGCAGTTTATCAGGACTAGCCTACGAGCAGTACTTC
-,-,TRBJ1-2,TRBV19,CARTDHHGGTSWNYTF,TGTGCCAGGACCGACCACCACGGAGGGACCTCATGGAACTACACCTTC
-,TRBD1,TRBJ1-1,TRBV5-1,CASSLADRGFATEAFF,TGCGCCAGCAGCTTGGCGGACAGGGGGTTTGCAACTGAAGCTTTCTTT
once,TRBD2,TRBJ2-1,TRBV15,CATSRVRASGTSSYNEQFF,TGTGCCACCAGCAGAGTAAGGGCTAGCGGGACCAGCTCCTACAATGAGCAGTTCTTC
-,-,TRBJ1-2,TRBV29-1,CSVEMLEYGYTF,TGCAGCGTTGAGATGCTAGAGTATGGCTACACCTTC
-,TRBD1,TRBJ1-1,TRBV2,CASSFLTGVNTEAFF,TGTGCCAGCAGCTTCTTGACAGGGGTGAACACTGAAGCTTTCTTT
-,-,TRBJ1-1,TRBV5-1,CASSFVRQSTAFF,TGCGCCAGCAGCTTCGTGCGGCAGTCGACAGCTTTCTTT
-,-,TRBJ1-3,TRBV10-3,CAISRTRGGDGNTIYF,TGTGCCATCAGCAGGACCCGAGGAGGGGATGGAAACACCATATATTTT
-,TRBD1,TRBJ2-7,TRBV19,CASSIDPGQGYEQYF,TGTGCCAGTAGTATAGATCCCGGACAGGGCTACGAGCAGTACTTC
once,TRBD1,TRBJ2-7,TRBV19,CASSIGWRQGYEQYF,TGTGCCAGTAGTATAGGCTGGCGACAGGGATACGAGCAGTACTTC
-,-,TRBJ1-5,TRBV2,CATLRQALNQPQHF,TGTGCCACCCTTAGACAGGCTCTAAATCAGCCCCAGCATTTT
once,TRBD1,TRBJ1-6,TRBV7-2,CASSAGGQAAFSPLHF,TGTGCCAGCAGCGCAGGGGGACAGGCAGCTTTTTCACCCCTCCACTTT
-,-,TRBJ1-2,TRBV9,CASSVDNRHYGYTF,TGTGCCAGCAGCGTAGATAACAGACACTATGGCTACACCTTC
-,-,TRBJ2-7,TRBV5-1,CASSLVLGGEQYF,TGCGCCAGCAGCTTGGTTTTGGGAGGCGAGCAGTACTTC
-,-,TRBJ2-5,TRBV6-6,CASSYLAAQETQYF,TGTGCCAGCAGTTACCTGGCGGCCCAAGAGACCCAGTACTTC